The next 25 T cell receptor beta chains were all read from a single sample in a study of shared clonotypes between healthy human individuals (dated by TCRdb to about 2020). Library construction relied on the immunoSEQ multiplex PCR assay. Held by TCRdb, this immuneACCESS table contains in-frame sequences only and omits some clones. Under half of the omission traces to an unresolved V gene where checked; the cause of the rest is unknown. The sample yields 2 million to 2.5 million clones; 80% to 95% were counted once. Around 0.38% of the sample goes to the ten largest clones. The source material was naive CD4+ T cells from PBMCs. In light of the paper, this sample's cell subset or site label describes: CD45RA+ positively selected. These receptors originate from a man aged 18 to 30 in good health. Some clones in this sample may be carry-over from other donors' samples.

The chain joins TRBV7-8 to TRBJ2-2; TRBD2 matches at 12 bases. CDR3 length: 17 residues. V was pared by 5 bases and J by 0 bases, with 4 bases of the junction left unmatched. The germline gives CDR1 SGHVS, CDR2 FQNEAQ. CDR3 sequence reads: CASSHGLAGSNTGELFF. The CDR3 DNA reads TGTGCCAGCAGCCATGGACTAGCGGGGTCGAACACCGGGGAGCTGTTTTTT.

The CDR3 region has the DNA TGTGCCAGCAGCTTCGGGATTGGGGGTACTGAAAAACTGTTTTTT. It specifies CASSFGIGGTEKLFF. The genes are TRBV7-9 and TRBJ1-4; the D gene is possibly TRBD1 (5 bases). Germline V gives CDR1 SEHNR, CDR2 FQNEAQ (reference sequence). This CDR3 comprises 15 residues. V was shortened by 3 bases and J by 7 bases, with 15 bases between the two germline ends. Drawing the rest from reference TRBV7-9 and TRBJ1-4, the complete variable domain is DTGVSQNPRHKITKRGQNVTFRCDPISEHNRLYWYRQTLGQGPEFLTYFQNEAQLEKSRLLSDRFSAERPKGSFSTLEIQRTEQGDSAMYLCASSFGIGGTEKLFFGSGTQLSVL.

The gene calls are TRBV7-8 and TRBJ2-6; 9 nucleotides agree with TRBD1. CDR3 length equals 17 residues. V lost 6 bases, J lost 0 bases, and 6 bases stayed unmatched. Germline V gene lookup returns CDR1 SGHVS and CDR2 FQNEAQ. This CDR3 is CASRGGQGDSGANVLTF. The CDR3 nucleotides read TGTGCCAGCAGGGGGGGACAGGGAGACTCTGGGGCCAACGTCCTGACTTTC. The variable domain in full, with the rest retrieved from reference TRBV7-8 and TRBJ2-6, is GAGVSQSPRYKVAKRGQDVALRCDPISGHVSLFWYQQALGQGPEFLTYFQNEAQLDKSGLPSDRFFAERPEGSVSTLKIQRTQQEDSAVYLCASRGGQGDSGANVLTFGAGSRLTVL.

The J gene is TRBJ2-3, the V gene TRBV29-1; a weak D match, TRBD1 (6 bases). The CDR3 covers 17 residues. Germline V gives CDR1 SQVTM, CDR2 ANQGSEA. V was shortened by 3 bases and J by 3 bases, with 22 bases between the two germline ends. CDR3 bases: TGCAGCGTTGATTTGGGCAGGGGCTTAAGAGTAACAGATACGCAGTATTTT. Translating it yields CSVDLGRGLRVTDTQYF.

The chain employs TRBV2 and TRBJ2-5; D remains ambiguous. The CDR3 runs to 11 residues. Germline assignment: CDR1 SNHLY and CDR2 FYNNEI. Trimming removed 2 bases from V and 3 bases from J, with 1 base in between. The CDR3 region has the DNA TGTGCCAGCAGTGAAAAAGAGACCCAGTACTTC. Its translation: CASSEKETQYF.

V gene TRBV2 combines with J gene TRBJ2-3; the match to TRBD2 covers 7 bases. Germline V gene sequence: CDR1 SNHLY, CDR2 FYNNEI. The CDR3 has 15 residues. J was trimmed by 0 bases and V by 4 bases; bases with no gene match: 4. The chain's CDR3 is CASSVASGSTDTQYF. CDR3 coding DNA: TGTGCCAGCAGTGTAGCTAGCGGAAGCACAGATACGCAGTATTTT. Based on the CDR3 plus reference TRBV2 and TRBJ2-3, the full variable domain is EPEVTQTPSHQVTQMGQEVILRCVPISNHLYFYWYRQILGQKVEFLVSFYNNEISEKSEIFDDQFSVERPDGSNFTLKIRSTKLEDSAMYFCASSVASGSTDTQYFGPGTRLTVL.

The CDR3 bases are TGTGCCAGCAGTATTCGGACTAGCGGGAGCACAGATACGCAGTATTTT. Translating it yields CASSIRTSGSTDTQYF. The rearrangement links TRBV27 to TRBJ2-3, with 11 bases lining up with TRBD2. CDR1 and CDR2 (germline): MNHEY, SMNVEV (reference sequence). Unmatched junction bases numbered 4, after V lost 5 bases and J lost 0 bases. This CDR3 spans 16 amino acids.

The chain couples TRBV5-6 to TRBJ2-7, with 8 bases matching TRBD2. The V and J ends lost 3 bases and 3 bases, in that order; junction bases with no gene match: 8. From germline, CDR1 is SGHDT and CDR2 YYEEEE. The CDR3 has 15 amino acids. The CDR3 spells CASSSGLAGLYEQYF. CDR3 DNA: TGTGCCAGCAGCTCAGGACTAGCTGGGCTCTACGAGCAGTACTTC.

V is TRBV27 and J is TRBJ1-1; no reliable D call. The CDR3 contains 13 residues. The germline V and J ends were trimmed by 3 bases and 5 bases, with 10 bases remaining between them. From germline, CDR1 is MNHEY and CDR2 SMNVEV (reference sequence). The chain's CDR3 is CASSLEASTEAFF. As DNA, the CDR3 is TGTGCCAGCAGTTTGGAGGCATCGACTGAAGCTTTCTTT.

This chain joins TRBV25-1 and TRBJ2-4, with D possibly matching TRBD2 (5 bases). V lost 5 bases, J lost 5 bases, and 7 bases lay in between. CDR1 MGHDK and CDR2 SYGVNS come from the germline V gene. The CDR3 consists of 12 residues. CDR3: CASSQRENIQYF. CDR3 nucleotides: TGTGCCAGCAGTCAGAGGGAAAACATTCAGTACTTC.

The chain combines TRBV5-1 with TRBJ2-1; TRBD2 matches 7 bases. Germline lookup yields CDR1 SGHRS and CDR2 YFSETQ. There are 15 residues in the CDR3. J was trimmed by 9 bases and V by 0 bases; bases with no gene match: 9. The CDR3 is CASSLDRGRAGEQFF. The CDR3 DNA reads TGCGCCAGCAGCTTGGATCGGGGGAGGGCCGGTGAGCAGTTCTTC. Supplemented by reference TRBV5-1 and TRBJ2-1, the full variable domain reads KAGVTQTPRYLIKTRGQQVTLSCSPISGHRSVSWYQQTPGQGLQFLFEYFSETQRNKGNFPGRFSGRQFSNSRSEMNVSTLELGDSALYLCASSLDRGRAGEQFFGPGTRLTVL.

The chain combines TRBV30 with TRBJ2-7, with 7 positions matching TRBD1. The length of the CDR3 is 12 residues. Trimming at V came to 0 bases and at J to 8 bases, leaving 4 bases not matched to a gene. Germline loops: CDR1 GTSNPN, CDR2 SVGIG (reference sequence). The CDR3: CAWSVGDSKQYF. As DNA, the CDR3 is TGTGCCTGGAGTGTAGGGGACAGTAAGCAGTACTTC.

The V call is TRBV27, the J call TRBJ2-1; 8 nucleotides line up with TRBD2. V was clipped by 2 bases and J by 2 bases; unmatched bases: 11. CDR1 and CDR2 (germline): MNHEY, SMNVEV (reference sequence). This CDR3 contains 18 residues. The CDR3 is CASSLRTSAGAAYNEQFF. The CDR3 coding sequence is TGTGCCAGCAGTTTAAGGACTTCAGCGGGAGCTGCCTACAATGAGCAGTTCTTC.

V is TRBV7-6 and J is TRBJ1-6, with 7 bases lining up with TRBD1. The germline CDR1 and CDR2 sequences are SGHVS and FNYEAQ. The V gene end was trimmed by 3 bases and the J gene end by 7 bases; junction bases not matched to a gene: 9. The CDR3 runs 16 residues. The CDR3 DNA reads TGTGCCAGCAGCTTTCTCCTACAGGGGCGGAATTCACCCCTCCACTTT. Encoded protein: CASSFLLQGRNSPLHF.

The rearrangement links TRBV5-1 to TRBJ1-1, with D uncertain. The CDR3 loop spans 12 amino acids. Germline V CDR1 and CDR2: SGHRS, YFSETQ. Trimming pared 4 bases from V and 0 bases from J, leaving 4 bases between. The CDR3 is CASSDLNTEAFF. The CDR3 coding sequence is TGCGCCAGCAGCGACTTGAACACTGAAGCTTTCTTT.

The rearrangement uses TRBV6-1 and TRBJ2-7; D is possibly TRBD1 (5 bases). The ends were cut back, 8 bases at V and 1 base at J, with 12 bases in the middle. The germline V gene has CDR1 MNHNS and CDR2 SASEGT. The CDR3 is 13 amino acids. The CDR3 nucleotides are TGTGCCAGCGGATACAGGAGTTCCTACGAGCAGTACTTC. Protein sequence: CASGYRSSYEQYF.

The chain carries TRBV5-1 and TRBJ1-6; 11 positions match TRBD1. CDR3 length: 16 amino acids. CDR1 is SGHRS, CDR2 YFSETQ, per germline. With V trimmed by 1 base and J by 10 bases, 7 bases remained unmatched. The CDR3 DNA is TGCGCCAGCAGCTTGACCGGGACAGGGGGTAACTCACCCCTCCACTTT. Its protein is CASSLTGTGGNSPLHF.

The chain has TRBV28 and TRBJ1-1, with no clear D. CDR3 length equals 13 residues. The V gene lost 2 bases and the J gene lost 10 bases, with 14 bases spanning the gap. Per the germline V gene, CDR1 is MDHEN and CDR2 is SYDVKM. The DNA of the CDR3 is TGTGCCAGCAGTTTAAGAGCCCAGGTTACAGCTTTCTTT. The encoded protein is CASSLRAQVTAFF.

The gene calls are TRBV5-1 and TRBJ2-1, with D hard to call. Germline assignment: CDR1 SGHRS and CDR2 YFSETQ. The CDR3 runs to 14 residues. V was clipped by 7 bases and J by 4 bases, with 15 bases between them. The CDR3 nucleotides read TGCGCCAGCGCCGGGCTCCCCCCTTACAATGAGCAGTTCTTC. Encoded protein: CASAGLPPYNEQFF. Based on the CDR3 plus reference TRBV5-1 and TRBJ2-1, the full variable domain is KAGVTQTPRYLIKTRGQQVTLSCSPISGHRSVSWYQQTPGQGLQFLFEYFSETQRNKGNFPGRFSGRQFSNSRSEMNVSTLELGDSALYLCASAGLPPYNEQFFGPGTRLTVL.

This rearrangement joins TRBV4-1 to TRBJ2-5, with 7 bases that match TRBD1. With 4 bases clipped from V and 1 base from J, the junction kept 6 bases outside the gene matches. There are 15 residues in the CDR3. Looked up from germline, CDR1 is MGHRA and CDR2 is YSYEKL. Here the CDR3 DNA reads TGCGCCAGCAGCCCCCGGGACAGTCCCCAAGAGACCCAGTACTTC. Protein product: CASSPRDSPQETQYF.

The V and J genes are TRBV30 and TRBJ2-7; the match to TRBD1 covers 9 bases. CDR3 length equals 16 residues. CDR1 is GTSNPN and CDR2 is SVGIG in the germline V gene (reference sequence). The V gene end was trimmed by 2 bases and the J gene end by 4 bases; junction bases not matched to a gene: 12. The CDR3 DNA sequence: TGTGCCTGGAGTAGGGACAGGGTAAATATCGTATACGAGCAGTACTTC. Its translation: CAWSRDRVNIVYEQYF.

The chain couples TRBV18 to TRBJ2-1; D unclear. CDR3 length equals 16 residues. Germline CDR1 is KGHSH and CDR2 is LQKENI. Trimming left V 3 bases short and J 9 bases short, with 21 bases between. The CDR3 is CASSPFVHVSRAEQFF. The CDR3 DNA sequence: TGTGCCAGCTCACCTTTCGTTCACGTTTCCCGCGCTGAGCAGTTCTTC.

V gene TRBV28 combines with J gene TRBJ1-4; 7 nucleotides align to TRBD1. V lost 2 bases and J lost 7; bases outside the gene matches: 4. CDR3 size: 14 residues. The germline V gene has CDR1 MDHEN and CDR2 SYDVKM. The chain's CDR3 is CASSLRGGGEKLFF. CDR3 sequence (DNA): TGTGCCAGCAGTTTAAGAGGGGGCGGTGAAAAACTGTTTTTT.

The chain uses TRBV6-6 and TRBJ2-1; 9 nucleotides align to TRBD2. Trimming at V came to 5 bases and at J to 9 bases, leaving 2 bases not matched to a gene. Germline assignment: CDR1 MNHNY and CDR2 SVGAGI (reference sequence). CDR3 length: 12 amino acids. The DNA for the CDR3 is TGTGCCAGCAGTCAGACTAGCGGTGAGCAGTTCTTC. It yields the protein CASSQTSGEQFF.

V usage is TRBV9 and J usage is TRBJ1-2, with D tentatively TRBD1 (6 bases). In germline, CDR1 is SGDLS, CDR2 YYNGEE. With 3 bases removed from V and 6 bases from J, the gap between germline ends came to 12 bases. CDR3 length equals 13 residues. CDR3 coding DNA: TGTGCCAGCAGCGCAAACAGGGTGCATGGCTACACCTTC. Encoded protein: CASSANRVHGYTF.